The clone carrying this T cell receptor (beta chain) was observed once. TCRdb re-derived calls from the PCR reads in MiXCR, one entry per CDR3 protein. The sample yields tens of thousands of distinct CDR3 sequences, about 53% seen once. This specimen comes from a study of CDR3 diversity in severe acne. The CDR3 loop spans 16 amino acids. Germline V CDR1 and CDR2: SNHLY, FYNNEI. Source material: blood. The rearrangement joins TRBV2 to TRBJ2-5, with TRBD2 identical over 13 bases. TRBJ2-1 matches the DNA end more closely, so the J call is doubtful. The sequence derives from a male donor with severe acne vulgaris. The DNA of the CDR3 is TGTGCCAGCAGTGCCGGGACTAGCGGGATGGGGAATGAGCAGTTCTTC. Protein sequence: CASSAGTSGMGNEQFF.